These 6 T cell receptor beta chains were all obtained from the same sample, sequenced in a study of stem cell transplantation in POMP-related autoinflammatory disease. Libraries were prepared by immunoSEQ multiplex PCR; TCRdb keeps only in-frame clonotypes and omits some of them. In the table there are some 4,900 clones, more than 85% of which are singletons. The sample consisted of CD8+ T cells from PBMCs, taken after stem cell transplantation. The receptors originated from a human patient with POMP-related autoinflammation and immune dysregulation (PRAID). Some T cells may trace back to the graft donor.

The chain recombines TRBV7-9 with TRBJ2-7, with TRBD1 identical over 12 bases. The V segment lost 5 bases and the J segment 7 bases; nucleotides outside the gene matches: 9. Germline CDR1 SEHNR, CDR2 FQNEAQ (reference sequence). The CDR3 consists of 15 residues. For the CDR3, the DNA is TGTGCCAGCAGCCCTCCGGGACAGGGGGCGCGGGAGCAGTACTTC. It translates to CASSPPGQGAREQYF.

This clone turned up a few times. V usage is TRBV29-1 and J usage is TRBJ1-2; 7 positions agree with TRBD1. The J segment lost 4 bases and the V segment lost 0 bases, leaving 8 bases of the junction unmatched. Germline V CDR1 and CDR2: SQVTM, ANQGSEA. This CDR3 comprises 15 residues. CDR3 nucleotides: TGCAGCGTTGAAGATTTTGAGGGGGCGGTCTATGGCTACACCTTC. Its protein is CSVEDFEGAVYGYTF.

CDR3: CASSLAPSSTGELFF. As DNA, the CDR3 is TGCGCCAGCAGCTTAGCGCCAAGTAGTACCGGGGAGCTGTTTTTT. This chain uses TRBV5-1 with TRBJ2-2; no clear D gene. CDR3 length: 15 residues. Trimming stripped 2 bases from V and 5 bases from J, with 13 bases between. Germline CDR1 and CDR2: SGHRS and YFSETQ.

This chain links TRBV28 with TRBJ2-1, with 12 bases that match TRBD2. The germline CDR1 and CDR2 sequences are MDHEN and SYDVKM. V lost 1 base, J lost 4 bases, and 8 bases stayed unmatched. This CDR3 contains 18 residues. CDR3 amino acids: CASSLFLAGGRQYNEQFF. Here the CDR3 DNA reads TGTGCCAGCAGTTTATTTCTAGCGGGAGGGCGACAATACAATGAGCAGTTCTTC.

The J gene is TRBJ1-1, the V gene TRBV19, with 8 bases that match TRBD1. The V and J ends lost 1 base and 4 bases, in that order; junction bases with no gene match: 11. Germline V gene sequence: CDR1 LNHDA, CDR2 SQIVND (reference sequence). This CDR3 is 17 amino acids long. Written as DNA, the CDR3 is TGTGCCAGTAGTATAGTAAACAGGGGGTTGGGGCCCACTGAAGCTTTCTTT. It codes for CASSIVNRGLGPTEAFF.

The chain is built from TRBV6-5 and TRBJ2-1, with 14 bases matching TRBD2. Germline CDR1 MNHEY, CDR2 SVGAGI. The CDR3 sequence is 16 residues long. After removal of 2 bases from V and 8 bases from J, the junction contained 5 bases not matched to a gene. Here the CDR3 DNA reads TGTGCCAGCAGTTACGGACTAGCGGGAGGCATTGATGAGCAGTTCTTC. Protein product: CASSYGLAGGIDEQFF.